The present entry profiles one T cell receptor (beta chain) with its context. Its matching antigen is unknown. TCRdb re-analysed the reads in MiXCR, keeping a single row per CDR3 protein. This table has hundreds of thousands of distinct CDR3 sequences, about 33% appearing once. Germline lookup yields CDR1 SGHTA and CDR2 FQGNSA. The CDR3 is 14 residues long. Trimming took 2 bases from V and 0 from J, leaving 7 bases between them. The sample originates from a study of T cell repertoires in cytomegalovirus infection. Study-level background: In the study, CMV epitopes included recently identified HLA-C-restricted and well-studied HLA-B-restricted ones. Carrying CMV and the relevant HLA type showed in public TCR beta signatures.

Study results and limitations: The study identified carriers of CMV plus the relevant HLA from cumulative public TCR beta family frequency. The ex vivo response showed dominance by HLA-C-restricted CMV-specific TCR beta clonotypes.

Sample: cultured PBMCs, taken from culture after CMV antigen stimulation. This receptor was taken from a human donor in good health (CMV status not recorded). Some clones in this sample may be carry-over from other donors' samples. This rearrangement joins TRBV7-2 to TRBJ1-1; D remains unclear. CDR3 amino acids: CASSLSLMNTEAFF. The CDR3 bases are TGTGCCAGCAGCTTAAGCTTAATGAACACTGAAGCTTTCTTT.